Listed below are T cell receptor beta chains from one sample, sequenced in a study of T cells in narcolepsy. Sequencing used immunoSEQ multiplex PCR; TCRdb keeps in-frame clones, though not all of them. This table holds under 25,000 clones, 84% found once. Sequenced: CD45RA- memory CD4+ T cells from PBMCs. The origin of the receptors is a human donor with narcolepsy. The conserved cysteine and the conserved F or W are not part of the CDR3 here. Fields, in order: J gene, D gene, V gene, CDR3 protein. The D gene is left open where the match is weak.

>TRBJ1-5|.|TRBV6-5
ASSRVYSNQPQH
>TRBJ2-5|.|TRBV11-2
ASSLDQGSFQETQY
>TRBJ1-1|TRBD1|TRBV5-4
ASSLGQGRTEAF
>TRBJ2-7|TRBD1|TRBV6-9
ASSYMGTGSYEQY
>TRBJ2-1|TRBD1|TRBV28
ASVSLGDRPLGEQF
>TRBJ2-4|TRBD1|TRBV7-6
ASSLGQGALNIQY
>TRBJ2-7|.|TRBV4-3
ASSQDSASYEQY
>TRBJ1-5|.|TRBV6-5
ASRSAGNSNQPQH
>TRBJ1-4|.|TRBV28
ASRSSRLNEKLF
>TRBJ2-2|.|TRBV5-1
ASSTQGGSGELF
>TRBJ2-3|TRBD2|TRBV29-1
SGLQREPDTQY
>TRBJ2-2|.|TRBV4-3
ASSRTSPGELF
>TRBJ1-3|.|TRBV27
ASSSWTDVSGTIY
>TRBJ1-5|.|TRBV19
ASGGGGNQPQH
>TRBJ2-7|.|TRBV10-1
ASSEVAGEQY
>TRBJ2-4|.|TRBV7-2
ASSWGDSGYIQY
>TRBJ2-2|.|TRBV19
ASSIDLLVGRTGELF
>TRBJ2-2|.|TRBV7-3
ASSLRSWSAENTGELF
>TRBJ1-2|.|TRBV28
ASSTYTGGSYGYT
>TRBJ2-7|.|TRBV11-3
ASSLWPGQEQY
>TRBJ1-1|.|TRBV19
ASSPSGWGNTEAF
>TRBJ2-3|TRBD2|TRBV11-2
ASRKAGTSPTDTQY